One and the same sample provided the 23 T cell receptor beta chains below, sequenced in a study of breast tumors, draining lymph nodes, adjacent tissues. Samples came from axillary lymph nodes draining the breast cancer. A single record per CDR3 protein comes from TCRdb applying MiXCR to the multiplex PCR reads. The sample records 180,000 or so distinct CDR3 sequences, about 32% being singletons. The sequenced sample consisted of axillary lymph node tissue. These receptors came from a female donor with breast cancer. Some clones in this sample may be carry-over from other donors' samples.

In regard to this clonotype: Sequence at one end of the junction differs from germline and may be a read error. The chain combines TRBV2 with TRBJ2-5; D possibly uses TRBD1 or TRBD2 (5 bases each). Germline CDR1 SNHLY, CDR2 FYNNEI. This CDR3 is 15 amino acids long. CDR3 residues: CASSEAWGNNQPQCF. The DNA of the CDR3 is TGTGCCAGCAGTGAAGCGTGGGGGAACAATCAGCCCCAGTGCTTC.

This clonotype was detected many times. The gene calls are TRBV6-6 and TRBJ2-7; D is uncertain. V was cut by 0 bases and J by 0 bases, with 0 bases left in between. CDR1 is MNHNY, CDR2 SVGAGI, per germline (reference sequence). The CDR3 length is 12 residues. The DNA of the CDR3 is TGTGCCAGCAGTTACTCCTCCTACGAGCAGTACTTC. This encodes CASSYSSYEQYF.

Points on this clonotype: A clone one base away is much larger, so this may be a read error. The chain joins TRBV20-1 to TRBJ1-3; D ambiguous. Germline values: CDR1 DFQATT, CDR2 SNEGSKA (reference sequence). Trimming cost V 1 base and J 6 bases, with 16 bases left between them. The CDR3 is 15 residues long. CDR3 sequence reads: CSARGAGSPANTIYF. The CDR3 region has the DNA TGCAGTGCTAGAGGAGCTGGATCTCCTGCAAACACCATATATTTT.

This clonotype was recorded at least ten times. The chain has TRBV3-1 and TRBJ2-7, with D perhaps matching TRBD2 (5 bases). The CDR3 covers 14 residues. Trimming shortened V by 4 bases and J by 2 bases, and 12 bases separated the two germline ends. Per germline, CDR1 LGHDT and CDR2 YNNKEL (reference sequence). The CDR3 bases are TGTGCCAGCAGCCTCCGGGGTTCCACCTACGAGCAGTACTTC. It encodes CASSLRGSTYEQYF.

This clonotype came up many times. The CDR3 here is CASSQDRGGTYEQYF. Here the CDR3 DNA reads TGCGCCAGCAGCCAAGACCGGGGGGGAACCTACGAGCAGTACTTC. The genes are TRBV4-1 and TRBJ2-7, with TRBD2 matching over 8 bases. CDR3 length: 15 residues. The V segment lost 0 bases and the J segment 2 bases; nucleotides outside the gene matches: 3. Germline V gene data show CDR1 as MGHRA and CDR2 as YSYEKL.

The V gene is TRBV28, the J gene TRBJ2-1; D unclear. V gave up 7 bases and J gave up 1 base, with 8 bases separating them. This CDR3 is 13 amino acids long. Germline V gene sequence: CDR1 MDHEN, CDR2 SYDVKM. CDR3 nucleotides: TGTGCCAGCAACGCGGATTCCTACAATGAGCAGTTCTTC. Its translation is CASNADSYNEQFF.

This clonotype was detected many times. This chain uses TRBV20-1 with TRBJ2-7; D is ambiguous. Trimming pared 0 bases from V and 5 bases from J, leaving 8 bases between. Looked up from germline, CDR1 is DFQATT and CDR2 is SNEGSKA (reference sequence). This CDR3 is 12 amino acids long. The CDR3 reads CSAREGSNEQYF. The DNA of the CDR3 is TGCAGTGCTAGAGAAGGTAGCAACGAGCAGTACTTC.

V and J are TRBV18 and TRBJ2-1; D is ambiguous. Germline V gives CDR1 KGHSH, CDR2 LQKENI. The CDR3 runs 13 residues. Trimming left V 3 bases short and J 7 bases short, with 10 bases between. The CDR3 DNA reads as TGTGCCAGCTCACCGTGGGTAACAAATGAGCAGTTCTTC. It yields the protein CASSPWVTNEQFF. The whole variable domain, filled in from reference TRBV18 and TRBJ2-1, reads NAGVMQNPRHLVRRRGQEARLRCSPMKGHSHVYWYRQLPEEGLKFMVYLQKENIIDESGMPKERFSAEFPKEGPSILRIQQVVRGDSAAYFCASSPWVTNEQFFGPGTRLTVL.

The chain has TRBV15 and TRBJ1-2, with a tentative D call TRBD1 (6 bases). The V end was cut by 4 bases, the J end by 8 bases, with 14 bases between. CDR3 length: 13 residues. Germline V CDR1 and CDR2: LNHNV, YYDKDF (reference sequence). The CDR3 DNA reads TGTGCCACCAGCACCCAACAGGGACGGGGCTACACCTTC. It encodes CATSTQQGRGYTF.

This clonotype was seen once. One base away lies a much larger clone, so this may be a sequencing read error. The chain is built from TRBV9 and TRBJ2-5; D is possibly TRBD2 (6 bases). V shed 4 bases and J shed 5 bases, with 21 bases lying between them. From germline, CDR1 is SGDLS and CDR2 YYNGEE. The CDR3 length is 16 residues. The CDR3 region has the DNA TGTGCCAGCAGCCCCGCCCGAGTCGGGAGCACTGAGACCCAGTACTTC. Amino acids: CASSPARVGSTETQYF.

At least ten counts were recorded for this clonotype. This chain uses TRBV6-6 with TRBJ2-7, with 8 bases identical to TRBD1. Germline lookup yields CDR1 MNHNY and CDR2 SVGAGI (reference sequence). The CDR3 sequence is 14 residues long. The V gene end was trimmed by 8 bases and the J gene end by 5 bases; junction bases not matched to a gene: 11. In DNA form, the CDR3 reads TGTGCCAGCCGAGTCCAGGGGGCTTTGAACGAGCAGTACTTC. Amino acids: CASRVQGALNEQYF.

This clonotype was seen ten or more times. The V call is TRBV2, the J call TRBJ2-5; no definite D call. This CDR3 contains 13 residues. V lost 2 bases and J 7 bases, leaving 11 bases between the germline ends. Germline V gene lookup returns CDR1 SNHLY and CDR2 FYNNEI. This CDR3 reads CASSESLIPTQYF. CDR3 in DNA: TGTGCCAGCAGTGAAAGTCTTATCCCGACCCAGTACTTC.

Many counts were recorded for this clonotype. The chain recombines TRBV11-2 with TRBJ2-7; 10 nucleotides align to TRBD2. The germline V gene encodes CDR1 SGHAT and CDR2 FQNNGV. This CDR3 has 16 residues. V was pared by 0 bases and J by 3 bases, with 5 bases of the junction left unmatched. The CDR3 DNA reads as TGTGCCAGCAGCTTAGATATGGCTAGCGGGGGCTACGAGCAGTACTTC. It yields the protein CASSLDMASGGYEQYF.

Details on this clonotype: Relative to the germline gene, one junction end is altered; a read error may explain this. The rearrangement uses TRBV12-3 or TRBV12-4 and TRBJ2-1, with D uncertain. This CDR3 contains 13 residues. As DNA, the CDR3 is TGTGCCAGCAGGTTAGGTAGGGACAATGAGCAGTTCTTC. It yields the protein CASRLGRDNEQFF.

In this sample, this clonotype turned up many times. The V gene is TRBV5-8, the J gene TRBJ2-5; possibly TRBD1 or TRBD2 for D (7 bases each). This CDR3 is 15 amino acids long. Germline-derived CDR1 and CDR2 are SGHTS and YDEGEE. V dropped 3 bases and J dropped 5 bases, with 17 bases sitting between them. The CDR3 loop is CASSSRGGVGETQYF. DNA of the CDR3: TGTGCCAGCAGCTCCAGGGGGGGGGTCGGGGAGACCCAGTACTTC.

In its sample, this clonotype was seen many times. The chain recombines TRBV4-1 with TRBJ2-7, with D possibly matching TRBD2 (6 bases). The CDR3 has 15 amino acids. The germline V gene has CDR1 MGHRA and CDR2 YSYEKL. V gave up 0 bases and J gave up 2 bases, with 11 bases separating them. The CDR3 region has the DNA TGCGCCAGCAGCCAAGAAGGAGGGGCGACCTACGAGCAGTACTTC. This encodes CASSQEGGATYEQYF.

The table lists this clonotype with a few counts. Given a much more abundant clone one base away, this may be a read error. The chain carries TRBV11-2 and TRBJ2-2; weak D call: TRBD2 (6 bases). This CDR3 is built from 15 residues. CDR1 and CDR2 from the germline V gene are SGHAT and FQNNGV. The ends were cut back, 2 bases at V and 7 bases at J, with 14 bases in the middle. The CDR3 is CASSLWGESNGELFF. CDR3 in DNA: TGTGCCAGCAGCTTATGGGGGGAGTCAAACGGGGAGCTGTTTTTT.

This clonotype occurred many times. The chain combines TRBV5-1 with TRBJ2-3, with 16 bases matching TRBD2. Germline V gene lookup returns CDR1 SGHRS and CDR2 YFSETQ. Trimming removed 2 bases from V and 5 bases from J; junction bases left unmatched: 5. This CDR3 has 17 amino acids. The CDR3 coding sequence is TGCGCCAGCAGCTTTGGGACTAGCGGGGGGGCCCGAGATACGCAGTATTTT. It encodes CASSFGTSGGARDTQYF.

This clonotype was recorded many times. This chain uses TRBV6-2 or TRBV6-3 with TRBJ2-7, with 8 bases fitting TRBD2. Germline CDR1 is MNHEY and CDR2 is SVGEGT. The CDR3 has 14 amino acids. Trimming removed 5 bases from V and 2 bases from J; junction bases left unmatched: 5. DNA for the CDR3: TGTGCCAGCAGTCGGCGGGAGGTAGCCTACGAGCAGTACTTC. Amino acids: CASSRREVAYEQYF.

This clonotype was seen more than once but under ten times. The chain joins TRBV2 to TRBJ1-1; D might be TRBD1 (5 bases). Germline V gene sequence: CDR1 SNHLY, CDR2 FYNNEI. V dropped 0 bases and J dropped 0 bases, with 14 bases sitting between them. The CDR3 loop spans 17 amino acids. The CDR3 nucleotides are TGTGCCAGCAGTGAAGCGCTGGGGGGTGGAATGAACACTGAAGCTTTCTTT. Translating gives CASSEALGGGMNTEAFF.

This chain uses TRBV5-1 with TRBJ2-3; 8 nucleotides match TRBD2. The CDR3 is made up of 15 amino acids. The germline V gene encodes CDR1 SGHRS and CDR2 YFSETQ. The V segment lost 1 base and the J segment 6 bases; nucleotides outside the gene matches: 7. The CDR3 DNA reads as TGCGCCAGCAGCTTGATCTTTCCGGGGGGGGATACGCAGTATTTT. Its protein is CASSLIFPGGDTQYF.

This clonotype occurred many times. The V gene is TRBV20-1, the J gene TRBJ1-5; 8 nucleotides line up with TRBD1. The CDR3 runs 16 residues. The V gene's germline CDR1 is DFQATT and CDR2 SNEGSKA (reference sequence). The junction had 5 bases not matched to a gene; V was cut back by 0 bases and J by 1 base. The CDR3 nucleotides read TGCAGTGCTAGAGACCACAGGGGGGAAAGCAATCAGCCCCAGCATTTT. Residues: CSARDHRGESNQPQHF.

The rearrangement uses TRBV5-1 and TRBJ1-6; weak D call: TRBD1 (6 bases). Trimming left V 0 bases short and J 14 bases short, with 18 bases between. Germline V gene sequence: CDR1 SGHRS, CDR2 YFSETQ. The CDR3 has 15 residues. For the CDR3, the DNA is TGCGCCAGCAGCTTGGGGGACATTGCCAACTTTACCCTCCACTTT. Translated: CASSLGDIANFTLHF.